The 25 T cell receptor beta chains below were found in one sample sequenced in a study of Graves' ophthalmopathy and Graves' hyperthyroidism. Using RNA transcripts, the TCR beta CDR3 regions were amplified. An initial RT-PCR round employing HTBI primers preceded a second-round multiplex PCR. TCRdb independently ran MiXCR on the multiplex PCR reads; one entry per CDR3 protein. The table has 600,000 to 950,000 distinct CDR3 sequences, 40% seen once; the top ten hold roughly 46%. Sequencing used peripheral blood. All receptors come from an adult man with Graves' ophthalmopathy.

The chain carries TRBV24-1 and TRBJ2-5, with 7 bases lining up with TRBD1. V was pared by 6 bases and J by 10 bases, with 10 bases of the junction left unmatched. The CDR3 covers 13 residues. From germline, CDR1 is KGHDR and CDR2 SFDVKD. The CDR3 DNA is TGTGCCACCAGTCACTCAGGGGGTCTGGGCCAGTACTTC. It translates to CATSHSGGLGQYF.

This clonotype has just a few counts. The rearrangement links TRBV7-9 to TRBJ1-5; no clear D gene. V lost 0 bases and J 0 bases, leaving 12 bases between the germline ends. This CDR3 has 17 amino acids. Germline V gene data show CDR1 as SEHNR and CDR2 as FQNEAQ (reference sequence). CDR3 bases: TGTGCCAGCAGCTTAGCGAGTCCCAAATATAGCAATCAGCCCCAGCATTTT. It is translated as CASSLASPKYSNQPQHF.

This clonotype was recorded a few times. The chain carries TRBV5-1 and TRBJ2-2; the match to TRBD1 covers 7 bases. Losses at the gene ends were 5 bases for V and 7 bases for J; bases not matched to a gene: 8. This CDR3 is 14 amino acids long. Germline loops: CDR1 SGHRS, CDR2 YFSETQ. The CDR3 DNA sequence: TGCGCCAGCAGACTCACAGGGGACGGCGGGGAGCTGTTTTTT. Translation: CASRLTGDGGELFF.

The V call is TRBV7-2, the J call TRBJ1-4, with D possibly matching TRBD1 (6 bases). The CDR3 runs 15 residues. From germline, CDR1 is SGHTA and CDR2 FQGNSA. Deletions cut 1 base from V and 6 bases from J, with 12 bases between. CDR3 DNA: TGTGCCAGCAGCTTAGACAGGGATGGATATGAAAAACTGTTTTTT. This gives the protein CASSLDRDGYEKLFF.

Concerning this clonotype: A read error may produce the germline difference seen at one junction end. V gene TRBV10-3 combines with J gene TRBJ1-2; the match to TRBD1 covers 7 bases. There are 16 residues in the CDR3. From germline, CDR1 is ENHRY and CDR2 SYGVKD. DNA of the CDR3: TGTGCCAGCAGTTCCCTTAGACAGGGAAATCACTATGGCTACACCTTC. It is translated as CASSSLRQGNHYGYTF.

This clonotype was seen a few times. The rearrangement links TRBV2 to TRBJ1-2; D call uncertain. CDR1 and CDR2 from the germline V gene are SNHLY and FYNNEI. The CDR3 sequence is 14 residues long. Trimming left V 5 bases short and J 6 bases short, with 16 bases between. The CDR3 region has the DNA TGTGCCAGCAGTTACTCGGGGTCTCCGGATGGCTACACCTTC. The encoded protein is CASSYSGSPDGYTF. Using reference TRBV2 and TRBJ1-2 for the parts outside the CDR3, the full variable domain is EPEVTQTPSHQVTQMGQEVILRCVPISNHLYFYWYRQILGQKVEFLVSFYNNEISEKSEIFDDQFSVERPDGSNFTLKIRSTKLEDSAMYFCASSYSGSPDGYTFGSGTRLTVV.

For the CDR3, the DNA is TGTGCCAGTAGTATAGATCTTACAGGCACTGAAGCTTTCTTT. Residues: CASSIDLTGTEAFF. This chain links TRBV19 with TRBJ1-1; possibly TRBD1 for D (5 bases). V was trimmed by 0 bases and J by 4 bases, leaving 9 bases between them. This CDR3 has 14 residues. Germline V gene lookup returns CDR1 LNHDA and CDR2 SQIVND (reference sequence).

The chain employs TRBV25-1 and TRBJ2-7, with a tentative D call TRBD1 (5 bases). Germline V CDR1 and CDR2: MGHDK, SYGVNS. V lost 5 bases to trimming and J lost 3 bases, with 17 bases between them. The CDR3 contains 15 residues. The CDR3 here is CASSLSQGRGYEQYF. The CDR3 nucleotides read TGTGCCAGCAGTTTATCGCAGGGCCGTGGCTACGAGCAGTACTTC.

This clonotype was found many times. A junction boundary mismatches the germline segment, possibly from a read error. The J gene is TRBJ1-3, the V gene TRBV7-8; 10 bases match TRBD1. The germline gives CDR1 SGHVS, CDR2 FQNEAQ. The CDR3 contains 16 residues. The CDR3 coding sequence is TGTGCCAGCAACTTAGTGGGACAGGGGCCTGGAAACACCATATATTTT. It yields the protein CASNLVGQGPGNTIYF.

This clonotype has just a few counts. The chain has TRBV20-1 and TRBJ2-7; 8 nucleotides line up with TRBD1. V gave up 3 bases and J gave up 0 bases; unmatched junction bases: 10. This CDR3 comprises 16 residues. Germline loops: CDR1 DFQATT, CDR2 SNEGSKA (reference sequence). The CDR3 region has the DNA TGCAGTGCTAGTCCCAGACAGGGGAGGAGCTCCTACGAGCAGTACTTC. Its protein is CSASPRQGRSSYEQYF.

Concerning this clonotype: A much larger clone lies a single base off, so this may be a read error. The chain combines TRBV20-1 with TRBJ2-6; possible D gene TRBD1, 6 bases. Germline values: CDR1 DFQATT, CDR2 SNEGSKA (reference sequence). The CDR3 totals 13 residues. The CDR3 spells CSAGGSGANALTF. The CDR3 bases are TGCAGTGCAGGGGGTAGTGGGGCCAACGCCCTGACTTTC.

At least ten counts were recorded for this clonotype. The V and J genes are TRBV7-8 and TRBJ1-1; D is uncertain. The V end lost 4 bases, the J end lost 11 bases, and 11 bases lay between the germline ends. The CDR3 contains 11 residues. CDR1 and CDR2 from the germline V gene are SGHVS and FQNEAQ. In DNA, the CDR3 is TGTGCCAGCAGCTCGGGGAACGTGGCTTTCTTT. This translates into CASSSGNVAFF. Combining the CDR3 with reference TRBV7-8 and TRBJ1-1 gives the whole variable domain GAGVSQSPRYKVAKRGQDVALRCDPISGHVSLFWYQQALGQGPEFLTYFQNEAQLDKSGLPSDRFFAERPEGSVSTLKIQRTQQEDSAVYLCASSSGNVAFFGQGTRLTVV.

This sequence joins TRBV12-3 or TRBV12-4 and TRBJ1-5; tentative D call: TRBD1 (5 bases). The length of the CDR3 is 13 residues. V lost 2 bases and J 14 bases, leaving 16 bases between the germline ends. Here the CDR3 reads CASSLREGLAEHF. DNA for the CDR3: TGTGCCAGCAGTTTAAGAGAGGGGTTGGCCGAGCATTTT.

The V call is TRBV7-9, the J call TRBJ2-7; TRBD1 aligns across 7 bases. This CDR3 spans 14 amino acids. V trimming: 5 bases; J trimming: 4 bases; junction bases outside the gene matches: 8. CDR1 and CDR2 (germline): SEHNR, FQNEAQ (reference sequence). Written as DNA, the CDR3 is TGTGCCAGCAGCGGTCCGAACAGGGGATACGAGCAGTACTTC. Its translation is CASSGPNRGYEQYF.

This chain uses TRBV25-1 with TRBJ2-2, with D hard to call. The CDR3 loop spans 14 amino acids. V lost 5 bases and J lost 3, with 10 bases in between. Germline lookup yields CDR1 MGHDK and CDR2 SYGVNS. This CDR3 is CASSLSPYTGELFF. The DNA of the CDR3 is TGTGCCAGCAGTTTATCCCCATACACCGGGGAGCTGTTTTTT.

This clonotype was recorded at least ten times. The CDR3 spells CASGAIAEAFF. The CDR3 DNA sequence: TGTGCCAGCGGGGCTATCGCTGAAGCTTTCTTT. This chain connects TRBV5-5 to TRBJ1-1, with D possibly TRBD1 on 5 matching bases. Trimming removed 7 bases at V and 6 bases at J, with 10 bases between. The germline V gene has CDR1 SGHKS and CDR2 YYEKEE (reference sequence). The CDR3 has 11 residues.

This clonotype was seen many times. The CDR3 DNA reads TGTGCCAGTACAGGGGCGAGAAACACTGAAGCTTTCTTT. Encoded protein: CASTGARNTEAFF. The J gene is TRBJ1-1, the V gene TRBV19; D may be TRBD1 (6 bases). V shed 7 bases and J shed 2 bases, with 11 bases lying between them. The CDR3 runs 13 residues. The germline gives CDR1 LNHDA, CDR2 SQIVND (reference sequence).

Worth noting for this clonotype: A junction end diverges from the germline sequence, so it may reflect a read error. The chain employs TRBV24-1 and TRBJ1-5, with D tentatively TRBD1 (6 bases). The germline CDR1 and CDR2 sequences are KGHDR and SFDVKD. This CDR3 is 13 amino acids long. CDR3 sequence: CASSKGEDQPQHF. CDR3 in DNA: TGTGCCAGCAGTAAGGGGGAGGATCAGCCCCAGCATTTT.

This clonotype was seen only a few times. This chain uses TRBV7-8 with TRBJ2-6; D is possibly TRBD1 (5 bases). The length of the CDR3 is 13 residues. Trimming removed 2 bases at V and 11 bases at J, with 10 bases between. Germline V gene sequence: CDR1 SGHVS, CDR2 FQNEAQ. CDR3 DNA sequence: TGTGCCAGCAGCTTACTAGGGGTCTACGTCCTGACTTTC. Protein sequence: CASSLLGVYVLTF.

The chain uses TRBV25-1 and TRBJ1-2; possibly TRBD1 for D (5 bases). Trimming took off 6 bases at V and 10 bases at J, with 18 bases between the two ends. CDR1 is MGHDK and CDR2 is SYGVNS in the germline V gene. The CDR3 has 13 amino acids. CDR3 loop: CASSDYEGADYTF. DNA of the CDR3: TGTGCCAGCAGCGATTACGAAGGGGCGGACTACACCTTC.

Worth noting for this clonotype: Possible read error: a much larger clone is one base away. The rearrangement uses TRBV2 and TRBJ2-7, with D hard to call. The CDR3 runs 15 residues. CDR1 is SNHLY, CDR2 FYNNEI, per germline. The V gene lost 0 bases and the J gene lost 2 bases, with 11 bases spanning the gap. CDR3 DNA sequence: TGTGCCAGCAGTGAAGCGCTTTGTGGGACCTACGAGCAGTACTTC. It is translated as CASSEALCGTYEQYF.

A note on this clonotype: The missing conserved phenylalanine or tryptophan at the end of this CDR3 makes a read error likely. The genes are TRBV25-1 and TRBJ2-2; 7 nucleotides align to TRBD2. With 6 bases clipped from V and 6 bases from J, the junction kept 4 bases outside the gene matches. Looked up from germline, CDR1 is MGHDK and CDR2 is SYGVNS. The CDR3 loop spans 13 amino acids. The CDR3 sequence: CASSPGGAGELFS. CDR3 DNA: TGTGCCAGCAGCCCTGGGGGGGCCGGGGAGCTGTTTTCT.

The V gene is TRBV2, the J gene TRBJ1-4, with 7 bases lining up with TRBD1. The V gene's germline CDR1 is SNHLY and CDR2 FYNNEI. The CDR3 length is 14 residues. The J segment lost 7 bases and the V segment lost 6 bases, leaving 8 bases of the junction unmatched. The CDR3 protein is CASSGRGQGEKLFF. For the CDR3, the DNA is TGTGCCAGCAGCGGAAGGGGGCAGGGTGAAAAACTGTTTTTT.

The genes are TRBV7-2 and TRBJ1-3; D gene uncertain. Germline loops: CDR1 SGHTA, CDR2 FQGNSA. The CDR3 loop spans 14 amino acids. The V end lost 0 bases, the J end lost 6 bases, and 9 bases lay between the germline ends. Written as DNA, the CDR3 is TGTGCCAGCAGCTTAGCGTACGGTCTAAACACCATATATTTT. Residues: CASSLAYGLNTIYF.

V gene TRBV7-9 combines with J gene TRBJ1-2; D uncertain. The CDR3 sequence is 14 residues long. Germline assignment: CDR1 SEHNR and CDR2 FQNEAQ (reference sequence). Trimming removed 1 base at V and 3 bases at J, with 9 bases between. CDR3 DNA sequence: TGTGCCAGCAGCTTAGACTTGTGGGACTATGGCTACACCTTC. Residues: CASSLDLWDYGYTF.